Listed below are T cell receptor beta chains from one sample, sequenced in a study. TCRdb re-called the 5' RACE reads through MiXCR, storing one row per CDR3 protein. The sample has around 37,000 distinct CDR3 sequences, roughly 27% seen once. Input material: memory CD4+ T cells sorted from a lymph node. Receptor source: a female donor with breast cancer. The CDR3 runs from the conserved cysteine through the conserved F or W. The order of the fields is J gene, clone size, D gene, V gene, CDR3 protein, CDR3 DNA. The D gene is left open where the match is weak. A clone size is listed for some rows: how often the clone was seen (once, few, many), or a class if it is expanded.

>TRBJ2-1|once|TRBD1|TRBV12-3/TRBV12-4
CASSLGQGALSEQFF
TGTGCCAGCAGCCTCGGACAGGGGGCTTTAAGTGAGCAGTTCTTC
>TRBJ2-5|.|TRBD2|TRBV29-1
CSVELAELLQETQYF
TGCAGCGTTGAACTAGCGGAACTACTACAAGAGACCCAGTACTTC
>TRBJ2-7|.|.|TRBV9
CASSPPTKQYF
TGTGCCAGCAGCCCTCCTACGAAGCAGTACTTC
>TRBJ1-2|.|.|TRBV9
CASNRDMVDGYTF
TGTGCCAGCAACCGGGACATGGTCGATGGCTACACCTTC
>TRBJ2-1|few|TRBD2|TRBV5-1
CASRLAGTYNEQFF
TGCGCCAGCAGGTTAGCGGGAACCTACAATGAGCAGTTCTTC
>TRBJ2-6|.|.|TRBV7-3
CASSFGGAGANVLTF
TGTGCCAGCAGCTTCGGAGGGGCTGGGGCCAACGTCCTGACTTTC
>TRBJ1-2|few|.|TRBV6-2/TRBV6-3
CASSPPESGYTF
TGTGCCAGCAGTCCCCCGGAAAGTGGCTACACCTTC
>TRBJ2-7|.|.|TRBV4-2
CASSQDSGFSEQYF
TGTGCCAGCAGCCAAGATTCAGGGTTCAGCGAGCAGTACTTC
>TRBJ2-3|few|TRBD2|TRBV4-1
CASSQALVPGGAFTDTQYF
TGCGCCAGCAGCCAAGCCCTAGTCCCGGGGGGGGCGTTCACAGATACGCAGTATTTT
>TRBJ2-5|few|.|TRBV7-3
CASSRSRTETQYF
TGTGCCAGCAGCCGTAGTAGGACCGAGACCCAGTACTTC
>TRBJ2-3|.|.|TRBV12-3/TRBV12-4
CASSFGSGRSTDTQYF
TGTGCCAGCAGTTTTGGGTCAGGGAGAAGCACAGATACGCAGTATTTT
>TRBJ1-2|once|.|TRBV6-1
CASSEVNGYTF
TGTGCCAGCAGTGAAGTCAATGGCTACACCTTC
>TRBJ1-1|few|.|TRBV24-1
CATSDSGRIEAFF
TGTGCCACCAGTGATTCGGGCCGGATTGAAGCTTTCTTT
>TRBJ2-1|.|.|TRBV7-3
CATGQGGNEQFF
TGTGCCACAGGGCAGGGGGGGAATGAGCAGTTCTTC
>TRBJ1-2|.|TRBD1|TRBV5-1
CASSRGDRLNYGYTF
TGCGCCAGCAGCAGGGGGGACAGACTGAACTATGGCTACACCTTC
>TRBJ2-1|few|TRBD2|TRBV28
CASSTNPGTPGGGSYNEQFF
TGTGCCAGCAGTACAAACCCCGGGACTCCGGGCGGGGGATCATACAATGAGCAGTTCTTC
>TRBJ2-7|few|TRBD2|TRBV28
CASTPSGSRRYEQYF
TGTGCCAGCACCCCAAGCGGGAGTAGGCGATACGAGCAGTACTTC
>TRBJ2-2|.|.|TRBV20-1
CSASLTAWNTGELFF
TGCAGTGCTTCCTTGACTGCTTGGAACACCGGGGAGCTGTTTTTT
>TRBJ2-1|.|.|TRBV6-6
CASSYSGQIYNEQFF
TGTGCCAGCAGTTACTCCGGACAGATCTACAATGAGCAGTTCTTC
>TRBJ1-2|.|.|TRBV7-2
CASLGANYGYTF
TGTGCCAGCCTCGGAGCTAACTATGGCTACACCTTC
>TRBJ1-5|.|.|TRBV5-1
CASSLDSNQPQHF
TGCGCCAGCAGCTTGGATAGCAATCAGCCCCAGCATTTT
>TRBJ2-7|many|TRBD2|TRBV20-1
CSAVPPSGRSAYEQYF
TGCAGTGCTGTTCCCCCTAGCGGGAGGTCCGCCTACGAGCAGTACTTC
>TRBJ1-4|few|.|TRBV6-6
CASSGDGRLSDEKLFF
TGTGCCAGCAGTGGAGATGGTCGGTTATCAGATGAAAAACTGTTTTTT
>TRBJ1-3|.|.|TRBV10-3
CAISGMGTALLSGNTIYF
TGTGCCATCAGTGGTATGGGGACCGCTCTACTCTCTGGAAACACCATATATTTT
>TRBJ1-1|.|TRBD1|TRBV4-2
CASSLGTGLNTEAFF
TGTGCCAGCAGCCTGGGGACAGGTTTGAACACTGAAGCTTTCTTT
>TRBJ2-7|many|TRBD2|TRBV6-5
CASSYGAGVYEQYF
TGTGCCAGCAGTTACGGGGCGGGAGTCTACGAGCAGTACTTC
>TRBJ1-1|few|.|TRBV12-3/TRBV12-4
CASSFGRSMNTEAFF
TGTGCCAGCAGTTTCGGACGTTCAATGAACACTGAAGCTTTCTTT
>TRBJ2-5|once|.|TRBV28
CASSLRGNWQETQYF
TGTGCCAGCAGTTTACGGGGGAATTGGCAAGAGACCCAGTACTTC
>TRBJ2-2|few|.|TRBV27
CASSLSDGELFF
TGTGCCAGCAGTTTATCGGACGGGGAGCTGTTTTTT
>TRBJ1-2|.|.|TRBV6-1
CASSDVWQGIYGYTF
TGTGCCAGCAGTGACGTCTGGCAGGGTATCTATGGCTACACCTTC
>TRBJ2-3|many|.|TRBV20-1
CSARARLRGRTDTQYF
TGCAGTGCTAGAGCGCGTTTGCGGGGCCGCACAGATACGCAGTATTTT
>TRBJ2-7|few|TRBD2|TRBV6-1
CASSEGTSGISYEQYF
TGTGCCAGCAGTGAAGGGACTAGCGGGATTTCCTACGAGCAGTACTTC
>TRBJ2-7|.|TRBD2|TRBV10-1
CASNQPPGTSGDYEQYF
TGCGCCAGCAATCAACCACCCGGGACTAGCGGGGACTACGAGCAGTACTTC
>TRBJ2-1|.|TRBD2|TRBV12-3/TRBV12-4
CASSRNIAGGPNEQFF
TGTGCCAGCAGTCGAAATATAGCGGGGGGGCCTAATGAGCAGTTCTTC
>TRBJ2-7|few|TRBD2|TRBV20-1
CSARAGGPHEQYF
TGCAGTGCTAGAGCGGGAGGGCCCCACGAGCAGTACTTC
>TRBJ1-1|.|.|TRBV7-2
CASSFMPTEAFF
TGTGCCAGCAGCTTCATGCCCACTGAAGCTTTCTTT
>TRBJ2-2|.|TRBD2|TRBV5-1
CASSLVLAGNTGELFF
TGCGCCAGCAGCTTGGTACTAGCGGGAAACACCGGGGAGCTGTTTTTT
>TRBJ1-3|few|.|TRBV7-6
CASSSTSLPSGNTIYF
TGTGCCAGCAGCTCGACTAGCCTGCCCTCTGGAAACACCATATATTTT
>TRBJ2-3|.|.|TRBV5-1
CASSLKRGNTDTQYF
TGCGCCAGCAGCTTAAAACGGGGGAACACAGATACGCAGTATTTT
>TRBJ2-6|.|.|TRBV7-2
CASSPTGTPSGANVLTF
TGTGCCAGCAGCCCTACCGGGACACCCTCTGGGGCCAACGTCCTGACTTTC
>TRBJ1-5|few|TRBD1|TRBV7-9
CASSPTGGDLYSNQPQHF
TGTGCCAGCAGCCCGACAGGGGGCGACCTCTATAGCAATCAGCCCCAGCATTTT
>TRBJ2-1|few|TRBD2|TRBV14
CASSLWTTSDYNEQFF
TGTGCCAGCAGCCTTTGGACTACTAGCGATTACAATGAGCAGTTCTTC
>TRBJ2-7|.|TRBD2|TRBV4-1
CASSRKGTSGGEQYF
TGCGCCAGCAGCCGGAAGGGCACTAGCGGAGGCGAGCAGTACTTC
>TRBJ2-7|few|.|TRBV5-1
CASSFSQGGSYEQYF
TGCGCCAGCAGCTTCTCCCAGGGGGGATCCTACGAGCAGTACTTC
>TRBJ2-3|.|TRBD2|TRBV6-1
CASTRLAEDTQYF
TGTGCCAGCACTAGGCTAGCGGAAGATACGCAGTATTTT
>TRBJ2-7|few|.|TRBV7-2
CASSYTKGTEQYF
TGTGCCAGCAGCTACACAAAGGGGACAGAGCAGTACTTC
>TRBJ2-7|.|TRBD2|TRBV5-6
CASSREGLIYEQYF
TGTGCCAGCAGCCGGGAGGGGCTAATCTACGAGCAGTACTTC
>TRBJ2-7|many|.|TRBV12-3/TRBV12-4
CASTRTGSVYEQYF
TGTGCCAGCACCCGAACAGGGTCCGTCTACGAGCAGTACTTC
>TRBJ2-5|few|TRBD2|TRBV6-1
CASSALARYQETQYF
TGTGCCAGCAGTGCACTAGCGAGGTACCAAGAGACCCAGTACTTC
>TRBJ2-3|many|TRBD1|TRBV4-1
CASSQGDRGRLDTQYF
TGCGCCAGCAGCCAAGGGGACAGGGGGCGCTTGGATACGCAGTATTTT
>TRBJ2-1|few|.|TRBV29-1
CSVEGRGFNEQFF
TGCAGCGTTGAGGGCAGGGGTTTTAATGAGCAGTTCTTC
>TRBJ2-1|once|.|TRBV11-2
CASSTRRLSYNEQFF
TGTGCCAGCAGCACCAGGAGACTCTCCTACAATGAGCAGTTCTTC
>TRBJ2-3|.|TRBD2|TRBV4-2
CASSQTPSGGADTQYF
TGTGCCAGCAGCCAAACGCCCAGCGGGGGGGCAGATACGCAGTATTTT
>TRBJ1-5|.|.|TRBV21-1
CASSKALCAGQDNQPQHF
TGTGCCAGCAGCAAAGCGCTTTGCGCGGGACAGGACAATCAGCCCCAGCATTTT
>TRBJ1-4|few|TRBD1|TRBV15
CATSRDQGVNEKLFF
TGTGCCACCAGCAGAGACCAGGGGGTCAATGAAAAACTGTTTTTT
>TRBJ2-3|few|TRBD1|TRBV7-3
CASGAGTGSNTQYF
TGTGCCAGCGGGGCAGGGACAGGGTCGAATACGCAGTATTTT
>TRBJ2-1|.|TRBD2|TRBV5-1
CASSSGAYNEQFF
TGCGCCAGCTCTAGCGGAGCCTACAATGAGCAGTTCTTC
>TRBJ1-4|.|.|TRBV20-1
CSARDLDTSNEKLFF
TGCAGTGCTAGAGACCTGGACACGAGTAATGAAAAACTGTTTTTT
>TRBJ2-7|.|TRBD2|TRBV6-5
CASSYRSLAGGSYEQYF
TGTGCCAGCAGTTACCGTTCACTAGCGGGAGGGTCGTACGAGCAGTACTTC